These T cell receptor beta chains were read from a single sample in a study of blood T cells in healthy people across ages. MiXCR, run by TCRdb on the 5' RACE reads, gives a single entry per CDR3 protein. The data hold roughly 1.4 million distinct CDR3 sequences, with around 59% observed a single time. The source material was blood. Every receptor here comes from a man between 18 and 29 years old in good health. Both conserved end residues are part of each CDR3. A D gene is named only where the DNA matches it firmly. Clone size is given for some rows only: seen once, a few or many times, or a class if the clone is expanded.

cdr3_aa: CASSHESDTQYF
cdr3_nt: TGTGCCAGCAGCCACGAATCAGATACGCAGTATTTT
d_call: NA
clone_size: NA
j_call: TRBJ2-3
v_call: TRBV3-1

cdr3_aa: CASSYVERGAQDTQYF
cdr3_nt: TGTGCCAGCAGTTACGTCGAGCGGGGCGCCCAAGATACGCAGTATTTT
d_call: TRBD2
clone_size: NA
j_call: TRBJ2-3
v_call: TRBV6-2/TRBV6-3

cdr3_aa: CASQDDTEAFF
cdr3_nt: TGTGCCAGCCAGGATGACACTGAAGCTTTCTTT
d_call: NA
clone_size: NA
j_call: TRBJ1-1
v_call: TRBV7-6

cdr3_aa: CASNKGPGYNEQFF
cdr3_nt: TGTGCCAGCAACAAAGGGCCGGGGTACAATGAGCAGTTCTTC
d_call: NA
clone_size: NA
j_call: TRBJ2-1
v_call: TRBV27

cdr3_aa: CASSSTSGGISTDTQYF
cdr3_nt: TGCGCCAGCAGCTCTACTAGCGGGGGTATTAGCACAGATACGCAGTATTTT
d_call: TRBD2
clone_size: NA
j_call: TRBJ2-3
v_call: TRBV11-2

cdr3_aa: CASPPRGGSNTGELFF
cdr3_nt: TGTGCCAGCCCTCCCCGGGGGGGGTCGAACACCGGGGAGCTGTTTTTT
d_call: TRBD2
clone_size: NA
j_call: TRBJ2-2
v_call: TRBV28

cdr3_aa: CASSLGLGRSYEQYF
cdr3_nt: TGTGCCAGCAGCTTGGGTCTGGGACGCTCCTACGAGCAGTACTTC
d_call: NA
clone_size: NA
j_call: TRBJ2-7
v_call: TRBV7-9

cdr3_aa: CSATTSGSASVTDTQYF
cdr3_nt: TGCAGTGCCACCACTAGCGGGAGTGCGTCGGTAACAGATACGCAGTATTTT
d_call: TRBD2
clone_size: NA
j_call: TRBJ2-3
v_call: TRBV20-1

cdr3_aa: CASSDFGGNSPLHF
cdr3_nt: TGTGCCAGCAGTGATTTTGGGGGTAATTCACCCCTCCACTTT
d_call: NA
clone_size: NA
j_call: TRBJ1-6
v_call: TRBV25-1

cdr3_aa: CAAELNRRYRYTQYF
cdr3_nt: TGCGCCGCAGAGTTAAATAGACGATATAGATATACGCAGTATTTT
d_call: NA
clone_size: few
j_call: TRBJ2-3
v_call: TRBV5-1

cdr3_aa: CASSSKGFTGELFF
cdr3_nt: TGTGCCAGCAGTTCAAAGGGTTTCACCGGGGAGCTGTTTTTT
d_call: NA
clone_size: few
j_call: TRBJ2-2
v_call: TRBV25-1

cdr3_aa: CASSYGKDNEQFF
cdr3_nt: TGTGCCAGCAGTTACGGGAAAGACAATGAGCAGTTCTTC
d_call: NA
clone_size: NA
j_call: TRBJ2-1
v_call: TRBV6-5

cdr3_aa: CASSQDGGRGSSYNEQFF
cdr3_nt: TGTGCCAGCAGCCAAGACGGGGGGCGGGGTAGCTCCTACAATGAGCAGTTCTTC
d_call: NA
clone_size: few
j_call: TRBJ2-1
v_call: TRBV3-1

cdr3_aa: CASSQDLRVGAGSTEQFF
cdr3_nt: TGTGCCAGCAGCCAAGACTTGCGGGTCGGCGCGGGGTCGACTGAGCAGTTCTTC
d_call: NA
clone_size: NA
j_call: TRBJ2-1
v_call: TRBV4-2

cdr3_aa: CASSVHSGSSYNEQFF
cdr3_nt: TGCGCCAGCAGCGTACATAGCGGGAGCTCCTACAATGAGCAGTTCTTC
d_call: TRBD2
clone_size: NA
j_call: TRBJ2-1
v_call: TRBV5-1

cdr3_aa: CASTQGASSTDTQYF
cdr3_nt: TGTGCCAGCACCCAGGGGGCCTCTAGCACAGATACGCAGTATTTT
d_call: TRBD1
clone_size: few
j_call: TRBJ2-3
v_call: TRBV6-1

cdr3_aa: CASSFSAEQFF
cdr3_nt: TGCGCCAGCAGCTTTTCGGCGGAGCAGTTCTTC
d_call: NA
clone_size: NA
j_call: TRBJ2-1
v_call: TRBV5-1

cdr3_aa: CASSFFGINEKLFF
cdr3_nt: TGTGCCAGCAGTTTCTTCGGAATTAATGAAAAACTGTTTTTT
d_call: NA
clone_size: NA
j_call: TRBJ1-4
v_call: TRBV2

cdr3_aa: CASSPAVAGVGYEQYF
cdr3_nt: TGCGCCAGCAGCCCGGCGGTGGCGGGAGTGGGTTACGAGCAGTACTTC
d_call: TRBD2
clone_size: NA
j_call: TRBJ2-7
v_call: TRBV5-1

cdr3_aa: CASSLAQIPGQGEQYF
cdr3_nt: TGTGCCAGCAGCTTAGCACAGATACCGGGACAGGGGGAGCAGTACTTC
d_call: TRBD1
clone_size: NA
j_call: TRBJ2-4
v_call: TRBV7-9

cdr3_aa: CASSPKETSPDTQYF
cdr3_nt: TGCGCCAGCAGCCCAAAGGAGACTAGCCCCGATACGCAGTATTTT
d_call: TRBD2
clone_size: NA
j_call: TRBJ2-3
v_call: TRBV4-1

cdr3_aa: CASSHETGFNYGYTF
cdr3_nt: TGCGCTAGCAGCCACGAGACAGGGTTTAACTATGGCTACACCTTC
d_call: TRBD1
clone_size: NA
j_call: TRBJ1-2
v_call: TRBV4-3

cdr3_aa: CASSQEPHLTGPMNTEAFF
cdr3_nt: TGTGCCAGCAGCCAAGAGCCCCATTTGACAGGGCCTATGAACACTGAAGCTTTCTTT
d_call: TRBD1
clone_size: NA
j_call: TRBJ1-1
v_call: TRBV14

cdr3_aa: CSAKRAGGPYEQYF
cdr3_nt: TGCAGTGCCAAACGGGCGGGAGGGCCCTACGAGCAGTACTTC
d_call: TRBD2
clone_size: few
j_call: TRBJ2-7
v_call: TRBV20-1